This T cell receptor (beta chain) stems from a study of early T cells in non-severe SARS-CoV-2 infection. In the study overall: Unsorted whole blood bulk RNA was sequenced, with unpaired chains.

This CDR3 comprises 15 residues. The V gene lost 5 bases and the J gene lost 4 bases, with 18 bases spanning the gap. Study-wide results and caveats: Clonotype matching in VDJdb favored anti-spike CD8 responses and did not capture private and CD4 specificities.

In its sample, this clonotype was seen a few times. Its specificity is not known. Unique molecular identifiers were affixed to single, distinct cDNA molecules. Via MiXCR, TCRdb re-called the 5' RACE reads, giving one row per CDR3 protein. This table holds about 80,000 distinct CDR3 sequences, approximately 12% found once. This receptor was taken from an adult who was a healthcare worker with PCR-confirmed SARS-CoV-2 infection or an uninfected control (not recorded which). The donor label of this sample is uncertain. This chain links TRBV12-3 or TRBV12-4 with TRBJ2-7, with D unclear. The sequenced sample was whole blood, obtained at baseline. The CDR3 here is CASSPHRTLGYEQYF. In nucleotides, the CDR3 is TGTGCCAGCAGTCCCCATAGGACGCTCGGGTACGAGCAGTACTTC.